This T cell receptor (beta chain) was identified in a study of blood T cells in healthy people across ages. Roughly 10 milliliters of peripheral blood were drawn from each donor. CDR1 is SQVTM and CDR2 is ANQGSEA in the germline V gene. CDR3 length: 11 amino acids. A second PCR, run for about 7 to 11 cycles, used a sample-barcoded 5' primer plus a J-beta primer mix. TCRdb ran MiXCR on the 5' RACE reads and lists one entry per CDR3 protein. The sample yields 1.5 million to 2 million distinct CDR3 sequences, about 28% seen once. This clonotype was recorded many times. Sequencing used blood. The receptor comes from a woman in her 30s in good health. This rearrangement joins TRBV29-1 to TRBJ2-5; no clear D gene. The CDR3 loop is CSAIRQETQYF. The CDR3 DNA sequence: TGCAGTGCAATCCGCCAGGAGACCCAGTACTTC.